A few counts support the clone carrying this TCR beta chain. Its antigen remains unidentified. The sample originates from a study of cytomegalovirus exposure and HLA in healthy donors. Study-level points and caveats: Based on reports, TCR beta sequences accurately predicted HLA-A and HLA-B alleles for most subjects.

The CDR3 contains 15 residues. Germline V gives CDR1 LNHDA, CDR2 SQIVND (reference sequence). The germline V and J ends were trimmed by 5 bases and 4 bases, with 17 bases remaining between them. A multiplex PCR was run with 60 Vbeta primers and 13 Jbeta primers. TCRdb keeps only in-frame clones here, not all; method: immunoSEQ multiplex PCR. The data show 120,000 to 150,000 clones, with about 80% seen just once and less than 2% held by the top ten. Sequenced: PBMCs. The rearrangement links TRBV19 to TRBJ1-2; D is possibly TRBD1 (5 bases). The clonotype originates from a man aged 35 to 55 in good health and CMV-seronegative. The chain's CDR3 is CASSFEMTASYGYTF. For the CDR3, the DNA is TGTGCCAGTAGTTTCGAAATGACAGCAAGCTATGGCTACACCTTC.